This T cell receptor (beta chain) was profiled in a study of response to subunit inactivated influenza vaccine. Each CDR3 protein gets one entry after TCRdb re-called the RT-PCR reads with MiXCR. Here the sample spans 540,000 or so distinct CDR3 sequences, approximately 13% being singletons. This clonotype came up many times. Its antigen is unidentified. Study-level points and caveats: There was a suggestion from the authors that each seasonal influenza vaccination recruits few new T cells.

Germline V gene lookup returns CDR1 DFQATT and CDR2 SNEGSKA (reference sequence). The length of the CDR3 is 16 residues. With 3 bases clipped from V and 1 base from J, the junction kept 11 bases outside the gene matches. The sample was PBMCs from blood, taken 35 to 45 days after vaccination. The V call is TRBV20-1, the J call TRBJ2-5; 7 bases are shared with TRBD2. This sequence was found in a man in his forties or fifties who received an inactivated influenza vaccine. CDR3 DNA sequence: TGCAGTGCTAGCCCCTTGGCTAGCGGTATCCAAGAGACCCAGTACTTC. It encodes CSASPLASGIQETQYF.